This T cell receptor beta chain came from a study of T cell responses to AZD1222 COVID-19 vaccine. TCRdb keeps only in-frame clones here, not all; method: immunoSEQ multiplex PCR. The profile shows 150,000 or so clones, roughly 88% of them singletons. Per germline, CDR1 GTSNPN and CDR2 SVGIG (reference sequence). CDR3 length: 19 amino acids. The V and J ends lost 2 bases and 0 bases respectively, with 20 bases between them. The input for sequencing was peripheral blood, taken 28 days after the second AZD1222 dose. The receptor was isolated from an adult who received the AZD1222 COVID-19 vaccine. V is TRBV30 and J is TRBJ1-6; no firm D call. The chain's CDR3 is CAWSFLRQLHSSYNSPLHF. The CDR3 DNA is TGTGCCTGGAGTTTTTTGAGGCAGCTACACAGCTCCTATAATTCACCCCTCCACTTT.